This T cell receptor beta chain was identified during a study of blood T cell repertoires in COVID-19. Study context: Nucleic acid was either cDNA or gDNA, and it came from T cells, B-cell-depleted T cells, or PBMCs.

In the source study's methods: By means of reference gene primer amplification, nucleated cell counts were estimated. Assay: immunoSEQ multiplex PCR; the TCRdb copy retains only in-frame clones and omits some. V, J and clone size reflect that table, while D and trimming were determined from the DNA. The sample has 150,000 to 200,000 clones, roughly 83% seen once. This CDR3 is 14 amino acids long. With 5 bases removed from V and 6 bases from J, the gap between germline ends came to 15 bases. In germline, CDR1 is SGHTA, CDR2 FQGTGA. Researchers sorted participants into cohorts using their self-reported clinical history. Cohort 3 donors counted as recovered after two negative PCRs, clearance, or resolved symptoms.

This chain uses TRBV7-3 with TRBJ2-3; possibly TRBD2 for D (6 bases). The source material was PBMCs or T cells enriched from blood (not recorded which). The clonotype was recovered from a woman in her fifties or sixties who had recovered from COVID-19. In DNA form, the CDR3 reads TGTGCCAGCAGCGGAGGAGGGCCGGGTGATACGCAGTATTTT. Amino acids: CASSGGGPGDTQYF.